The 27 T cell receptor beta chains below all came from one sample that was sequenced in a study of response to subunit inactivated influenza vaccine. TCRdb independently ran MiXCR on the RT-PCR reads; one entry per CDR3 protein. The repertoire holds about half a million distinct CDR3 sequences, with around 8% as singletons. Here the sequenced sample was PBMCs from blood, taken around 25 months after vaccination. These receptor sequences come from a man aged 50 to 69 who received an inactivated influenza vaccine.

The chain couples TRBV10-3 to TRBJ2-3; D might be TRBD2 (5 bases). Germline CDR1 ENHRY, CDR2 SYGVKD. The CDR3 totals 14 residues. V dropped 6 bases and J dropped 4 bases, with 14 bases sitting between them. The CDR3: CAIRTTRNADTQYF. The CDR3 DNA sequence: TGTGCCATCAGAACTACTAGAAACGCAGATACGCAGTATTTT.

This chain uses TRBV12-3 or TRBV12-4 with TRBJ2-5; D ambiguous. V lost 5 bases and J lost 3, with 10 bases in between. This CDR3 spans 13 amino acids. The CDR3 protein is CASSEEHKETQYF. CDR3 DNA: TGTGCCAGCAGTGAAGAGCATAAAGAGACCCAGTACTTC.

The V and J genes are TRBV28 and TRBJ1-5, with 8 bases aligning to TRBD1. The CDR3 contains 12 residues. Germline V gene sequence: CDR1 MDHEN, CDR2 SYDVKM. Trimming took 5 bases from V and 11 from J; bases not matched to a gene: 5. The CDR3 sequence: CASSLQGVAQHF. The CDR3 DNA reads TGTGCCAGCAGTCTACAGGGGGTGGCCCAGCATTTT.

This rearrangement joins TRBV15 to TRBJ2-7, with 11 positions matching TRBD2. The CDR3 is made up of 15 amino acids. Germline V lookup: CDR1 LNHNV, CDR2 YYDKDF (reference sequence). Trimming removed 6 bases from V and 2 bases from J; junction bases left unmatched: 6. CDR3 region: CATSPGTSGPYEQYF. The CDR3 nucleotides are TGTGCCACCAGTCCCGGGACTAGCGGCCCCTACGAGCAGTACTTC. Supplemented by reference TRBV15 and TRBJ2-7, the full variable domain reads DAMVIQNPRYQVTQFGKPVTLSCSQTLNHNVMYWYQQKSSQAPKLLFHYYDKDFNNEADTPDNFQSRRPNTSFCFLDIRSPGLGDTAMYLCATSPGTSGPYEQYFGPGTRLTVT.

This clonotype appeared many times. This chain uses TRBV5-6 with TRBJ2-7; D is undetermined. Looked up from germline, CDR1 is SGHDT and CDR2 is YYEEEE. This CDR3 is built from 14 residues. V lost 0 bases and J 1 base, leaving 8 bases between the germline ends. The CDR3 region is CASSLDVRSYEQYF. The CDR3 DNA follows: TGTGCCAGCAGCTTGGATGTCAGATCCTACGAGCAGTACTTC.

The chain uses TRBV12-3 or TRBV12-4 and TRBJ2-3, with D possibly being TRBD1 or TRBD2 (6 bases each). Trimming took off 9 bases at V and 4 bases at J, with 20 bases between the two ends. CDR3 length: 15 residues. Here the CDR3 reads CASRKGGTNADTQYF. The CDR3 DNA follows: TGTGCCAGTCGGAAGGGGGGCACCAACGCAGATACGCAGTATTTT.

V gene TRBV6-2 or TRBV6-3 combines with J gene TRBJ2-7; 12 bases are a match to TRBD2. CDR1 is MNHEY and CDR2 is SVGEGT in the germline V gene. V trimming: 5 bases; J trimming: 0 bases; junction bases outside the gene matches: 2. The CDR3 consists of 15 residues. The CDR3 DNA is TGTGCCAGCAGTGCGACTAGCGGGAGCTCCTACGAGCAGTACTTC. It specifies CASSATSGSSYEQYF.

Only a few counts were recorded for this clonotype. V gene TRBV15 combines with J gene TRBJ2-3; 9 bases agree with TRBD1. With V trimmed by 5 bases and J by 0 bases, 9 bases remained unmatched. There are 17 residues in the CDR3. CDR1 is LNHNV and CDR2 is YYDKDF in the germline V gene (reference sequence). The CDR3 sequence: CATSPDGTGLSTDTQYF. As DNA, the CDR3 is TGTGCCACCAGCCCAGACGGGACAGGGCTAAGCACAGATACGCAGTATTTT.

In this sample, this clonotype turned up many times. This chain's CDR3 is CASSRDGQETQYF. The CDR3 DNA sequence: TGTGCCAGCAGTCGGGACGGCCAAGAGACCCAGTACTTC. V and J are TRBV12-3 or TRBV12-4 and TRBJ2-5; either TRBD1 or TRBD2 may supply D (5 bases each). The CDR3 covers 13 residues. Between the trimmed V and J ends, which lost 5 bases and 1 base, there was a span of 8 bases.

V usage is TRBV2 and J usage is TRBJ1-5; 10 positions match TRBD1. This CDR3 comprises 15 residues. Germline V gene sequence: CDR1 SNHLY, CDR2 FYNNEI. V lost 5 bases, J lost 6 bases, and 7 bases stayed unmatched. CDR3 in amino acids: CASSPDRGLGQPQHF. CDR3 nucleotide sequence: TGTGCCAGCAGTCCCGACAGGGGGCTGGGTCAGCCCCAGCATTTT.

This clonotype was seen ten or more times. The chain is built from TRBV3-1 and TRBJ1-1, with unresolved D. V lost 2 bases and J lost 2, with 3 bases in between. Germline CDR1 and CDR2: LGHDT and YNNKEL (reference sequence). The CDR3 length is 12 residues. This CDR3 reads CASSQINTEAFF. For the CDR3, the DNA is TGTGCCAGCAGCCAAATAAACACTGAAGCTTTCTTT.

This clonotype was found many times. The rearrangement joins TRBV12-3 or TRBV12-4 to TRBJ2-7, with TRBD2 as a possible D gene (6 bases). Between the trimmed V and J ends, which lost 0 bases and 1 base, there was a span of 13 bases. The CDR3 loop spans 16 amino acids. The chain's CDR3 is CASSLALGLLSYEQYF. The CDR3 nucleotides read TGTGCCAGCAGTTTAGCGCTGGGACTTCTATCCTACGAGCAGTACTTC.

This clonotype was detected only a few times. The chain couples TRBV6-2 or TRBV6-3 to TRBJ1-6, with 8 positions matching TRBD1. The CDR3 contains 19 residues. V gave up 6 bases and J gave up 8 bases; unmatched junction bases: 21. Germline values: CDR1 MNHEY, CDR2 SVGEGT. This CDR3 is CASSRWGTGQGTSDSPLHF. The CDR3 DNA reads as TGTGCCAGCAGCCGATGGGGAACCGGACAGGGAACATCGGATTCACCCCTCCACTTT.

This chain uses TRBV6-1 with TRBJ1-1; D gene unclear. Germline loops: CDR1 MNHNS, CDR2 SASEGT. There are 15 residues in the CDR3. V lost 2 bases and J 7 bases, leaving 17 bases between the germline ends. The CDR3 sequence is CASSELVTVPGEAFF. DNA of the CDR3: TGTGCCAGCAGTGAATTAGTCACGGTCCCTGGTGAAGCTTTCTTT.

There are a few counts of this clonotype. The rearrangement uses TRBV2 and TRBJ2-2; D is perhaps TRBD1 or TRBD2 (5 bases each). The CDR3 runs 14 residues. Germline V gene data show CDR1 as SNHLY and CDR2 as FYNNEI. The V and J ends lost 6 bases and 1 base respectively, with 9 bases between them. CDR3 in amino acids: CASRGDRNTGELFF. The CDR3, as DNA: TGTGCCAGCAGGGGGGACCGGAACACCGGGGAGCTGTTTTTT. Looking up the rest from reference TRBV2 and TRBJ2-2 gives the full variable domain: EPEVTQTPSHQVTQMGQEVILRCVPISNHLYFYWYRQILGQKVEFLVSFYNNEISEKSEIFDDQFSVERPDGSNFTLKIRSTKLEDSAMYFCASRGDRNTGELFFGEGSRLTVL.

In this sample, this clonotype turned up many times. The chain uses TRBV10-3 and TRBJ1-1; possible D gene TRBD1, 6 bases. The CDR3 is 14 amino acids. With 4 bases removed from V and 0 bases from J, the gap between germline ends came to 9 bases. Looked up from germline, CDR1 is ENHRY and CDR2 is SYGVKD. CDR3 DNA: TGTGCCATCAGTGTCGGACAGCTGAACACTGAAGCTTTCTTT. This gives the protein CAISVGQLNTEAFF.

This clonotype was counted at least ten times. The CDR3 sequence is CATSPGQQNIQYF. CDR3 nucleotides: TGTGCCACCTCCCCCGGACAGCAAAACATTCAGTACTTC. The rearrangement uses TRBV24-1 and TRBJ2-4; a possible D gene is TRBD1 (6 bases). V gave up 9 bases and J gave up 5 bases, with 13 bases separating them. Germline V gene sequence: CDR1 KGHDR, CDR2 SFDVKD. CDR3 length: 13 residues.

J is TRBJ2-3 and V is TRBV7-2; D uncertain. CDR3 length: 14 amino acids. CDR1 SGHTA and CDR2 FQGNSA come from the germline V gene. Trimming removed 0 bases from V and 2 bases from J, with 6 bases in between. The CDR3, as DNA: TGTGCCAGCAGCTTAGCTCTAGTCACAGATACGCAGTATTTT. It specifies CASSLALVTDTQYF. Supplemented by reference TRBV7-2 and TRBJ2-3, the full variable domain reads GAGVSQSPSNKVTEKGKDVELRCDPISGHTALYWYRQSLGQGLEFLIYFQGNSAPDKSGLPSDRFSAERTGGSVSTLTIQRTQQEDSAVYLCASSLALVTDTQYFGPGTRLTVL.

The table lists this clonotype with many counts. This sequence joins TRBV10-3 and TRBJ2-3; possible D gene TRBD2, 7 bases. Germline V CDR1 and CDR2: ENHRY, SYGVKD. Trimming took 8 bases from V and 1 from J, leaving 13 bases between them. The CDR3 is 14 residues long. As DNA, the CDR3 is TGTGCCATCCGGGGGCTAGCGGGCACAGATACGCAGTATTTT. It codes for CAIRGLAGTDTQYF.

This clonotype has ten or more counts. The chain recombines TRBV4-3 with TRBJ2-2, with 10 positions matching TRBD1. The CDR3 contains 17 residues. CDR1 is LGHNA and CDR2 is YSLEER in the germline V gene. V was clipped by 3 bases and J by 6 bases; unmatched bases: 10. In DNA form, the CDR3 reads TGCGCCAGCAGCCAGGACCCGGGACAGGGGAGGGCCGGGGAGCTGTTTTTT. Protein product: CASSQDPGQGRAGELFF.

The rearrangement links TRBV5-1 to TRBJ2-5, with 7 bases identical to TRBD2. Trimming at V came to 6 bases and at J to 4 bases, leaving 15 bases not matched to a gene. The germline V gene encodes CDR1 SGHRS and CDR2 YFSETQ. The CDR3 contains 16 residues. Written as DNA, the CDR3 is TGCGCCAGCAACCGGGAGGACATCCCTATTCCAGAGACCCAGTACTTC. Its protein is CASNREDIPIPETQYF.

This clonotype came up a few times. The chain combines TRBV20-1 with TRBJ2-3, with D tentatively TRBD2 (6 bases). V was cut by 6 bases and J by 6 bases, with 16 bases left in between. The length of the CDR3 is 13 residues. Per germline, CDR1 DFQATT and CDR2 SNEGSKA (reference sequence). The CDR3 DNA reads as TGCAGTGCCCTCCCGGAGGGGCGGGATACGCAGTATTTT. Encoded protein: CSALPEGRDTQYF.

This clonotype was found many times. The chain has TRBV4-2 and TRBJ1-4, with D uncertain. This CDR3 contains 13 residues. Trimming shortened V by 2 bases and J by 0 bases, and 1 base separated the two germline ends. Germline CDR1 reads LGHNA; CDR2 reads YNFKEQ. The CDR3 DNA sequence: TGTGCCAGCAGCCAATCAACTAATGAAAAACTGTTTTTT. This gives the protein CASSQSTNEKLFF.

The CDR3 DNA is TGCGCCAGCAGCTTGGCTGAAGAGAATACGCAGTATTTT. Protein sequence: CASSLAEENTQYF. The chain recombines TRBV5-1 with TRBJ2-3, with D unclear. Germline V gene data show CDR1 as SGHRS and CDR2 as YFSETQ. Trimming took off 0 bases at V and 7 bases at J, with 9 bases between the two ends. This CDR3 contains 13 residues.

This clonotype was counted at least ten times. The CDR3 nucleotides are TGCAGTGCTAGAGAACTCGGGGGGAGCTCCTACAATGAGCAGTTCTTC. It translates to CSARELGGSSYNEQFF. The chain has TRBV20-1 and TRBJ2-1; 7 nucleotides match TRBD2. Per the germline V gene, CDR1 is DFQATT and CDR2 is SNEGSKA (reference sequence). The V and J ends lost 0 bases and 0 bases, in that order; junction bases with no gene match: 5. The CDR3 is 16 residues long.

This clonotype has only a few counts. The chain combines TRBV6-2 or TRBV6-3 with TRBJ2-1; TRBD2 is a possible D gene (5 bases). V was cut by 6 bases and J by 4 bases, with 16 bases left in between. The CDR3 is made up of 15 amino acids. Germline lookup yields CDR1 MNHEY and CDR2 SVGEGT. The CDR3 reads CASRPTGLLYNEQFF. In DNA form, the CDR3 reads TGTGCCAGCAGGCCGACCGGACTGTTGTACAATGAGCAGTTCTTC.

Many counts were recorded for this clonotype. The chain joins TRBV5-1 to TRBJ2-3, with TRBD1 matching 7 bases. The CDR3 has 16 amino acids. The germline V gene has CDR1 SGHRS and CDR2 YFSETQ. Trimming took 4 bases from V and 0 from J; bases not matched to a gene: 8. In nucleotides, the CDR3 is TGCGCCAGCAGCCCCGACAGGGCTGCTAGCACAGATACGCAGTATTTT. Amino acid sequence: CASSPDRAASTDTQYF.